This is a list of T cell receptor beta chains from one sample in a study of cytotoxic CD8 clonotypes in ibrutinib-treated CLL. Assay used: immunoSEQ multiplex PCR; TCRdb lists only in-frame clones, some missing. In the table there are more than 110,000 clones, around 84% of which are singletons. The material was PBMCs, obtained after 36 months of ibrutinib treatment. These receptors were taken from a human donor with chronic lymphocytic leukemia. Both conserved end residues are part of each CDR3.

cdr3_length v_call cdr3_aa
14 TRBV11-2 CASSLVGPGRTQYF
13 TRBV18 CASSPSHSYEQYF
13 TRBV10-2 CASWEGKYSPLHF
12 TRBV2 CASSGLGDEQYF
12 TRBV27 CASSKYTGELFF
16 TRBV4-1 CASSQHPTGVTYEQYF
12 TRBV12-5 CASGLVPGKLFF
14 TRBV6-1 CASSELGVNSPLHF
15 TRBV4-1 CASSRPGTPNSPLHF
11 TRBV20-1 CSARFTDTQYF
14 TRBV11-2 CASSLTDSNQPQHF
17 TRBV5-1 CASSSSRDRGGTYEQYF
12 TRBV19 CASSIQRGEQFF
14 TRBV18 CASSIGTPRQPQHF
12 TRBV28 CASSFGRTEAFF
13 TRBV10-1 CASSEGENQPQHF
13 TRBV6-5 CASSYSSGNEQFF
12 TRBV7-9 CASSTMGHEQYF
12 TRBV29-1 CSGTGGLDIQYF
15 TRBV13 CASSLKGQFTGELFF
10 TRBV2 CASGDYGYTF
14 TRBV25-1 CASSRRDSGNTIYF
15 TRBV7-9 CASSTWTGLNEKLFF
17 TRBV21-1 CASSNLEDRTNTGELFF
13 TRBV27 CASRQTGGTEAFF
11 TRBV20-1 CSAGGGYGYTF
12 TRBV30 CAWRYSNQPQHF
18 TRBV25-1 CASSVAGRVDRFSGELFF
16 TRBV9 CASSVDSGSLTDTQYF
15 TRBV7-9 CASIPRGGPADEQYF
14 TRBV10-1 CASSSSKGFGELFF
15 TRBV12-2 CASRLEEQLNQPQHF
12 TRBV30 CAWSWVTDTQYF
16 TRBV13 CASSLLRGTSSYEQYF
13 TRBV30 CAWSVGAAYEQYF
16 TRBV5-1 CASRGGQEISVYGYTF
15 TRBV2 CASSEGRLPSYEQYF
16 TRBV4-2 CASSQRAMETYNEQFF
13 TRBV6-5 CASSYRGWSGYTF
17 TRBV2 CASNFPGTGPTNEKLFF
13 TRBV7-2 CASSLRENTEAFF
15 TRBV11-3 CASIDGQGKSQPQHF
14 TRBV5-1 CASSLGQGGNTIYF
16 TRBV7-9 CASSLAGLVNGYGYTF
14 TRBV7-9 CASLSRAPNTEAFF
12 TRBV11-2 CASTPYTDTQYF
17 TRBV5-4 CASSRRAVAGAAYEQYF
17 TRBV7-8 CASSLGRGQRPGNTIYF
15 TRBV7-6 CASSLATGAVYGYTF
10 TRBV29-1 CSVEADTQYF
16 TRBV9 CASSAYPPLNTGELFF
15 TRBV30 CAWRAPDRANTEAFF
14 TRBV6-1 CASSVRQNLYGYTF
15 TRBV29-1 CSVPTPGDPYNEQFF